The clone carrying this T cell receptor (beta chain) was counted many times. V lost 11 bases and J lost 9; bases outside the gene matches: 12. Germline CDR1 and CDR2: MDHEN and SYDVKM. This CDR3 contains 12 residues. This record comes from a study of blood T cells in healthy people across ages. A J-beta primer mix and a sample-barcoded 5' primer were used in a second PCR of roughly 6 to 11 cycles. Using its own MiXCR run on the 5' RACE reads, TCRdb lists one record per CDR3 protein. The data hold some 1.5 million distinct CDR3 sequences, with about 28% observed a single time. The receptor's source is a woman in her 30s in good health. V is TRBV28 and J is TRBJ2-7, with 8 bases fitting TRBD1. Sequenced input: blood. In nucleotides, the CDR3 is TGTGCCGCCAGGACAGGGAGACTTGGGCAGTACTTC. It specifies CAARTGRLGQYF.